One sample yielded the 21 T cell receptor beta chains listed below, sequenced in a study of PD-1 blockade in classical Hodgkin lymphoma (TCRdb year 2020). The library was built by means of the immunoSEQ multiplex PCR assay. The source is immuneACCESS, and TCRdb retained only in-frame sequences with V and J called. Part of the clones is not carried over; for the studies checked, unresolved V genes explain less than half of this, and the remainder is unexplained. This sample holds around 99,000 clones; roughly 79% were observed only once. The ten largest clones capture roughly 15% of the sample. According to the study, the label for this sample's time point signals: cycle 2 day 1 (C2D1) of nivolumab. Relapse after autologous stem cell transplantation had occurred in all trial patients, and cohorts A, B and C were distinguished by prior brentuximab vedotin exposure. This specimen consisted of peripheral blood mononuclear cells (PBMCs), obtained before the second cycle of nivolumab. These receptors were collected from a human donor with classical Hodgkin lymphoma.

The chain links TRBV11-1 to TRBJ2-2, with a weak D call TRBD2 (5 bases). V was cut by 3 bases and J by 7 bases, with 9 bases left in between. The CDR3 extends over 13 amino acids. Germline V gives CDR1 SGHAT, CDR2 FQDESV (reference sequence). In nucleotides, the CDR3 is TGTGCCAGCAGCTTTGAGGGAAACGGGGAGCTGTTTTTT. Its protein product is CASSFEGNGELFF.

The chain combines TRBV4-1 with TRBJ1-1, with D uncertain. The V end was cut by 1 base, the J end by 7 bases, with 13 bases between. The CDR3 sequence is 14 residues long. CDR1 and CDR2 from the germline V gene are MGHRA and YSYEKL. The CDR3 bases are TGCGCCAGCAGCCAAGCCGTTACTAGCATTGAAGCTTTCTTT. Its protein product is CASSQAVTSIEAFF.

This clone was recorded only once. This rearrangement joins TRBV30 to TRBJ1-3; D unresolved. Germline V lookup: CDR1 GTSNPN, CDR2 SVGIG (reference sequence). The ends were cut back, 3 bases at V and 0 bases at J, with 9 bases in the middle. The CDR3 has 14 amino acids. The CDR3 sequence: CAWSAGRSGNTIYF. In DNA form, the CDR3 reads TGTGCCTGGAGCGCGGGCCGCTCTGGAAACACCATATATTTT.

The chain couples TRBV7-6 to TRBJ2-7, with 8 bases that match TRBD2. CDR1 and CDR2 (germline): SGHVS, FNYEAQ. The CDR3 contains 12 residues. V dropped 5 bases and J dropped 7; count of bases not matched to a gene: 4. CDR3 region: CASSPVAGEQYF. CDR3 sequence (DNA): TGTGCCAGCAGCCCCGTAGCGGGAGAGCAGTACTTC.

The chain couples TRBV5-1 to TRBJ1-5; 7 nucleotides agree with TRBD1. Germline assignment: CDR1 SGHRS and CDR2 YFSETQ. The CDR3 is 15 residues long. Losses at the gene ends were 1 base for V and 1 base for J; bases not matched to a gene: 2. CDR3: CASSLQGVSNQPQHF. CDR3 bases: TGCGCCAGCAGCTTGCAGGGGGTGAGCAATCAGCCCCAGCATTTT.

About this clone itself: Additional DNA sequences in this sample encode the identical CDR3. The gene calls are TRBV7-8 and TRBJ2-1; no clear D gene. The CDR3 loop spans 12 amino acids. The V gene's germline CDR1 is SGHVS and CDR2 FQNEAQ. Trimming took off 1 base at V and 4 bases at J, with 2 bases between the two ends. CDR3 loop: CASSLDYNEQFF. The DNA of the CDR3 is TGTGCCAGCAGCTTAGATTACAATGAGCAGTTCTTC. Filled out from reference TRBV7-8 and TRBJ2-1, the complete variable domain reads GAGVSQSPRYKVAKRGQDVALRCDPISGHVSLFWYQQALGQGPEFLTYFQNEAQLDKSGLPSDRFFAERPEGSVSTLKIQRTQQEDSAVYLCASSLDYNEQFFGPGTRLTVL.

The chain uses TRBV5-1 and TRBJ1-4; possibly TRBD1 for D (5 bases). The ends were cut back, 4 bases at V and 6 bases at J, with 13 bases in the middle. The CDR3 runs 14 residues. Germline lookup yields CDR1 SGHRS and CDR2 YFSETQ. The chain's CDR3 is CASSPTGADEKLFF. The CDR3 DNA is TGCGCCAGCAGCCCAACCGGGGCGGATGAAAAACTGTTTTTT.

This chain links TRBV6-1 with TRBJ2-7; 7 bases line up with TRBD2. From germline, CDR1 is MNHNS and CDR2 SASEGT. V lost 2 bases and J lost 5; bases outside the gene matches: 9. The length of the CDR3 is 15 residues. The CDR3 nucleotides are TGTGCCAGCAGTGAAATCAGCGGGACGGTTGACGAGCAGTACTTC. It encodes CASSEISGTVDEQYF.

A remark on this clone: Other DNA sequences within the sample encode an identical CDR3. The V gene is TRBV7-2, the J gene TRBJ2-7; unclear D gene. Germline V gene data show CDR1 as SGHTA and CDR2 as FQGNSA. The ends were cut back, 2 bases at V and 4 bases at J, with 6 bases in the middle. The CDR3 totals 12 residues. This chain's CDR3 is CASSLSGYEQYF. The CDR3 DNA is TGTGCCAGCAGCTTATCAGGTTACGAGCAGTACTTC.

This clone showed up just a few times. V is TRBV4-1 and J is TRBJ1-1; weak D call: TRBD1 (5 bases). The CDR3 is made up of 14 amino acids. Trimming left V 1 base short and J 8 bases short, with 14 bases between. The germline V gene encodes CDR1 MGHRA and CDR2 YSYEKL. The CDR3 bases are TGCGCCAGCAGCCAAGTTAGACCAGGGAGAGAAGCTTTCTTT. It codes for CASSQVRPGREAFF.

The chain combines TRBV5-6 with TRBJ2-1, with 12 bases fitting TRBD1. The length of the CDR3 is 19 residues. The germline V gene has CDR1 SGHDT and CDR2 YYEEEE. The trim removed 2 bases at V and 2 bases at J, leaving 11 bases unmatched. CDR3 amino acids: CASSLPGQGAGWAYNEQFF. CDR3 nucleotides: TGTGCCAGCAGCTTACCGGGACAGGGGGCGGGTTGGGCCTACAATGAGCAGTTCTTC.

The V and J genes are TRBV9 and TRBJ2-1; possibly TRBD1 for D (5 bases). V lost 4 bases and J lost 4, with 9 bases in between. CDR1 is SGDLS, CDR2 YYNGEE, per germline. The CDR3 consists of 13 residues. CDR3 region: CASSKDRYNEQFF. The CDR3 nucleotides read TGTGCCAGCAGCAAAGACAGATACAATGAGCAGTTCTTC.

For the CDR3, the DNA is TGTGCCAGCAGCTTAGGCGGCAGGGACTCCTACGAGCAGTACTTC. Its protein is CASSLGGRDSYEQYF. The V call is TRBV7-2, the J call TRBJ2-7, with a tentative D call TRBD1 (5 bases). The CDR3 contains 15 residues. V shed 1 base and J shed 0 bases, with 10 bases lying between them. The germline CDR1 and CDR2 sequences are SGHTA and FQGNSA. The full variable domain, completed using reference TRBV7-2 and TRBJ2-7, is GAGVSQSPSNKVTEKGKDVELRCDPISGHTALYWYRQSLGQGLEFLIYFQGNSAPDKSGLPSDRFSAERTGGSVSTLTIQRTQQEDSAVYLCASSLGGRDSYEQYFGPGTRLTVT.

The genes are TRBV30 and TRBJ2-2, with 7 bases identical to TRBD2. The CDR3 consists of 17 residues. Germline CDR1 GTSNPN, CDR2 SVGIG (reference sequence). Trimming cost V 0 bases and J 4 bases; bases outside gene matches: 11. DNA of the CDR3: TGTGCCTGGAGTGTTACCCTACCGACTAGCAGCACCGGGGAGCTGTTTTTT. Amino acid sequence: CAWSVTLPTSSTGELFF.

The V call is TRBV27, the J call TRBJ2-1, with 11 bases matching TRBD2. CDR3 size: 16 residues. The germline CDR1 and CDR2 sequences are MNHEY and SMNVEV (reference sequence). V lost 1 base to trimming and J lost 8 bases; unmatched junction nucleotides: 7. As DNA, the CDR3 is TGTGCCAGCAGTTTATTGGTAGCGGGAGGGCCCTATGAGCAGTTCTTC. Protein: CASSLLVAGGPYEQFF.

The rearrangement uses TRBV7-6 and TRBJ2-1, with D perhaps given as TRBD1 or TRBD2 (5 bases each). Germline assignment: CDR1 SGHVS and CDR2 FNYEAQ. The CDR3 has 15 residues. Trimming took off 5 bases at V and 5 bases at J, with 16 bases between the two ends. The CDR3 spells CASSLRGAANNEQFF. CDR3 nucleotides: TGTGCCAGCAGCCTCCGAGGGGCCGCCAACAATGAGCAGTTCTTC.

The chain joins TRBV5-1 to TRBJ2-2; D is unresolved. The CDR3 sequence is 14 residues long. Trimming took off 5 bases at V and 0 bases at J, with 8 bases between the two ends. In germline, CDR1 is SGHRS, CDR2 YFSETQ. CDR3 protein: CASRRAANTGELFF. The CDR3 nucleotides are TGCGCCAGCAGGCGCGCCGCGAACACCGGGGAGCTGTTTTTT. Filled out from reference TRBV5-1 and TRBJ2-2, the complete variable domain reads KAGVTQTPRYLIKTRGQQVTLSCSPISGHRSVSWYQQTPGQGLQFLFEYFSETQRNKGNFPGRFSGRQFSNSRSEMNVSTLELGDSALYLCASRRAANTGELFFGEGSRLTVL.

The rearrangement uses TRBV19 and TRBJ1-3; TRBD1 agrees at 7 bases. V shed 7 bases and J 2 bases; nucleotides not matched to a gene: 5. The CDR3 runs to 14 residues. Germline V gives CDR1 LNHDA, CDR2 SQIVND (reference sequence). The CDR3 nucleotides read TGTGCCAGTAAGGGGACAGATGCTGGAAACACCATATATTTT. Its protein is CASKGTDAGNTIYF. The whole variable domain, filled in from reference TRBV19 and TRBJ1-3, reads DGGITQSPKYLFRKEGQNVTLSCEQNLNHDAMYWYRQDPGQGLRLIYYSQIVNDFQKGDIAEGYSVSREKKESFPLTVTSAQKNPTAFYLCASKGTDAGNTIYFGEGSWLTVV.

About this clone itself: In the same sample, other DNA sequences code for this CDR3. The CDR3 DNA is TGCGCCAGCAGCTTAGGACAGCCGAACACTGAAGCTTTCTTT. Its translation: CASSLGQPNTEAFF. The chain joins TRBV5-1 to TRBJ1-1, with TRBD1 as a possible D gene (6 bases). V was clipped by 2 bases and J by 1 base, with 9 bases between them. CDR1 is SGHRS and CDR2 is YFSETQ in the germline V gene. The CDR3 runs 14 residues.

The rearrangement uses TRBV10-3 and TRBJ1-2; D is perhaps TRBD1 (6 bases). CDR3 length: 17 amino acids. Between the trimmed V and J ends, which lost 0 bases and 4 bases, there was a span of 18 bases. Germline V CDR1 and CDR2: ENHRY, SYGVKD. The DNA for the CDR3 is TGTGCCATCAGTGAGTCCCATGGGGGGGCCGTGGGCTATGGCTACACCTTC. This translates into CAISESHGGAVGYGYTF.

The chain is built from TRBV5-1 and TRBJ1-1; D perhaps matches TRBD1 (5 bases). V lost 4 bases, J lost 1 base, and 8 bases lay in between. There are 13 residues in the CDR3. Germline lookup yields CDR1 SGHRS and CDR2 YFSETQ. The chain's CDR3 is CASSPGQNTEAFF. Here the CDR3 DNA reads TGCGCCAGCAGCCCCGGACAGAACACTGAAGCTTTCTTT.